This entry features one TCR beta chain sequence. It lacks a known antigen. The record has no base qualities; no much larger clone is one base away. The CDR1 and CDR2 encoded by the germline V gene are SGHAT and FQNNGV. The CDR3 runs 17 amino acids, cysteine and phenylalanine included. Kept here is only the CDR3 DNA, which spans 51 bases and is read in frame from base 1. The germline ends are 12 bases apart after V is trimmed by 1 base and J by 0 bases. Receptor libraries were prepared by 5' RACE. TCRdb records Illumina HiSeq 2500 as the sequencer. A second PCR of about 7 to 12 cycles was run with a J-beta primer mix and a sample-barcoded 5' primer. A unique molecular identifier was introduced onto each TCR beta cDNA molecule by a template-switch 5' adaptor carrying 12 random nucleotides. At least 3 million CDR3-containing paired-end reads were obtained from each sample. The Mint cDNA synthesis kit, primed by a TRBC-specific oligonucleotide, was used to synthesize first-strand cDNA from all RNA. Following uracil-DNA glycosylase treatment, all cDNA underwent a first 18-cycle PCR with the universal primers M1SS and BC2_uni_R. On the study's bioinformatics: For normalization, 1 million high-quality reads, each with a distinct molecular identifier, were randomly selected from each sample. Instead of being binned into consensus sequences, reads with shared molecular identifiers were discarded. CDR3 identification, clonotype clustering and error correction used MiTCR with a Q25 quality threshold and the strictest error-elimination algorithm. Lower-bound total TCR beta diversity was estimated with a nonparametric unseen species model using Euler transformation. The public reads were run again by TCRdb, first through fastp at Q25 and then through MiXCR, and only productive beta chains were kept. Each CDR3 protein appears once, grouped with its most common genes and DNA. The V and J calls reflect TCRdb's pipeline rather than the authors' work. The sample profile shows 450,000 to 600,000 distinct CDR3 sequences; about 29% of them were found once. The top ten clonotypes cover approximately 3.7% of the sample.

Donors were 35 to 40 systemically healthy Caucasian individuals from Russia aged roughly 6 to 90 years. Each donor gave approximately 9.3 milliliters of peripheral blood, collected into EDTA-treated Vacutainer tubes. Ficoll-Paque density-gradient centrifugation was used to isolate PBMCs, with at least 6.5 million per sample. Total RNA, at least 6 micrograms per sample, was extracted from PBMCs with Trizol reagent. For every donor, flow cytometry on a PBMC aliquot measured the percentage of naive CD45RAhigh/CD27high T cells. These data are taken from a study of blood T cells in healthy people across ages (dated by TCRdb to between 2014 and 2016). Notes on the research overall: Template switching captured roughly one uniquely barcoded TCR beta cDNA molecule per two T cells in model experiments. To track age-related changes in TCR beta repertoire diversity, the study relied on deep sequencing normalized with unique cDNA molecular identifiers. Donors were grouped into four age groups: young (average approximately 16 years), middle-aged (roughly 37), aged (approximately 58) and long-lived (around 80). Using the same blood draw, the study looked at two additional independent replicas of 1 million unique cDNA reads for two donors, one aged 18 to 30 and the other aged 80 or older.

What the authors observed across the whole study: As age increased, observed TCR beta diversity per million T cells dropped in a roughly linear way, and a significant reduction was already evident by age around 41. Compared with the aged group, the long-lived group had more naive CD4+ T cells, fewer expanded clones and increased TCR diversity, suggesting age selection. The CMV infection status of donors was not known, potentially confounding age-related changes in expanded clonotypes. Since profiling was done on bulk unsorted PBMCs, naive and antigen-experienced compartments could not be conclusively compared. Estimates of total diversity from one million sequenced T cells were regarded as lower bounds and underestimates. There was a strong correlation between observed TCR beta diversity and the percentage of naive T cells measured by flow cytometry.

These records were also assigned to another study, of T cells of mothers and their children. In that second paper, the authors write: Nine systemically healthy Caucasian individuals served as donors, namely three mothers together with their six children. cDNA synthesis consumed the entire amount of extracted RNA, loaded at about 1.5 ug RNA in each 15 ul reaction. Sample barcodes and 2-4 random nucleotides were added via the M1S primer in the second PCR. Over 9.5 million TCR beta CDR3 reads were obtained for each mother, and about 3 million reads were obtained for each child. Thymic selection shapes the output of TCR recombination in a similar way in related and unrelated pairs, and inherited differences have a minor effect. Normalized repertoire overlap in related mother-child pairs was always slightly higher than in unrelated mother-child pairs, but the difference was never significant. With a sensitivity of about 100 clones per million clonotypes, no persistent microchimeric T cell clones were detected. The study used deep NGS to compare TCR beta repertoires of mothers and children, seeking features distinguishing related mother-child pairs from unrelated individuals. Mothers averaged 40 +/- 4 years of age and children averaged about 10 +/- 4 years. Libraries were sequenced on Illumina HiSeq 2000 with 100+100 nt paired-end reads after adapter ligation with NEBNext reagents. To avoid cross-contamination, the mother libraries and the child libraries were prepared a month apart and sequenced in separate runs. Each donor had between about 500,000 and 2,300,000 distinct TCR beta clonotypes identified. Naive TCR beta clonotypes were estimated from low-frequency clonotypes matched to each donor's FACS-determined naive share, without sorting.

The sequencing input was blood. The TCR was taken from a boy between 2 and 15 years old in good health. The receptor chain draws on TRBV11-2 and TRBJ1-4; no D gene is confidently identified. The CDR3 protein sequence reads: CASSLGEDYATNEKLFF. In nucleotide form, the sequence is TGTGCCAGCAGCTTAGGGGAAGACTACGCAACTAATGAAAAACTGTTTTTT.